This TCR beta chain comes out of a study of Ad26.COV2.S vaccination and SARS-CoV-2 variants. Study outcomes and limitations: Total T cell responses, in the TCR breadth and depth analyses, may have been underestimated.

The CDR3 has 12 amino acids. The V end was cut by 6 bases, the J end by 5 bases, with 6 bases between. Germline V gene lookup returns CDR1 KGHDR and CDR2 SFDVKD. Noted treatment: some 20 received Ad26.COV2.S at low or high dose, single or two shots; roughly five received placebo; per-sample allocation not given. Day 63 following the first vaccine or placebo injection was when the samples were taken. Participants' vaccine, an Ad26 vector, delivered Wuhan-strain SARS-CoV-2 spike. Data came from immunoSEQ multiplex PCR; TCRdb stores just in-frame clones and leaves some out. The table includes approximately 480,000 clones, 70% to 90% detected once. The sample holds a few counts of this clone. Its specificity is unknown.

The chain uses TRBV24-1 and TRBJ1-4, with D hard to call. This clonotype was sampled from a person aged 18-65 years who received the Ad26.COV2.S COVID-19 vaccine or a placebo. This specimen consisted of peripheral blood, obtained in a trial of Ad26.COV2.S vaccine versus placebo. DNA for the CDR3: TGTGCCACCAGTTTGGGCAATGAAAAACTGTTTTTT. This gives the protein CATSLGNEKLFF.